The T cell receptor beta chain described here comes from a study of spatial heterogeneity in lung cancer. Study in general: In tumor regions, TCR transcript counts tracked strongly with a T cell module score from matched bulk RNA-seq. Findings and limits, study-wide: Estimation of coverage gave values of about 7.1% for alpha and approximately 13% for beta chains in tumor T cells. One measure, the expanded intratumoral alpha and beta TCR count, tracked tumor mutation counts.

V shed 7 bases, J shed 3 bases, and the junction held 17 bases outside the gene matches. The CDR3 length is 16 residues. Per germline, CDR1 SQVTM and CDR2 ANQGSEA. By frequency in the sample, this clonotype is medium-sized. Its matching antigen is unknown. In the library, each TCR cDNA molecule bore its own unique molecular identifier. Each CDR3 protein is one row after TCRdb ran MiXCR on the 5' RACE reads. The data contain about 15,000 distinct CDR3 sequences, approximately 7% of them singletons. Time point noted: sample taken at primary tumor resection. This TCR came from a male donor with early-stage non-small cell lung cancer. The material sequenced was lung tumor tissue, taken at surgery. The J gene is TRBJ1-1, the V gene TRBV29-1; 7 bases align to TRBD1. The DNA of the CDR3 is TGCAGCGCCGCTGGCCTGAAGACAGGGTTGGACACTGAAGCTTTCTTT. Amino acid sequence: CSAAGLKTGLDTEAFF.